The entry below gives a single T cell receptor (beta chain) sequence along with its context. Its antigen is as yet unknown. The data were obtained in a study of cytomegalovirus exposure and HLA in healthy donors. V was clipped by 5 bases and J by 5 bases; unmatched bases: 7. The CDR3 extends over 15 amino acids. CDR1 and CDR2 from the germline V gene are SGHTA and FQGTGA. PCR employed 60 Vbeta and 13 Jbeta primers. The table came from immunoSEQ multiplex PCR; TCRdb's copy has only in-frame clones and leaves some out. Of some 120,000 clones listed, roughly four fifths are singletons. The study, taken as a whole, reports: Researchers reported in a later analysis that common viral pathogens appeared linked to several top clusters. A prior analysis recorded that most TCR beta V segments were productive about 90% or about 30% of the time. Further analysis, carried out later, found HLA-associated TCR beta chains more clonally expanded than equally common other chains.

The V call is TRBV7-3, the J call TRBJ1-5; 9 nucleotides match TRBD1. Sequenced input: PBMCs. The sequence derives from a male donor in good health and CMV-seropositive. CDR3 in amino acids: CASSVTGGGDQPQHF. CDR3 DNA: TGTGCCAGCAGCGTGACAGGGGGAGGGGATCAGCCCCAGCATTTT.